This T cell receptor (beta chain) was sequenced during a study of siplizumab effects on memory and regulatory T cells. With regard to this clone: Its antigen is not known.

Whole-study findings and limits: Siplizumab led to significantly less abundant alloreactive sequences that could be traced back to unstimulated CD4+ memory cells.

The assay covered 90,000 to 100,000 TCR templates per sample. Data came from immunoSEQ multiplex PCR; TCRdb stores just in-frame clones and leaves some out. The sample shows tens of thousands of clones, about 97% of them seen only once. The CDR3 loop spans 16 amino acids. Germline lookup yields CDR1 MDHEN and CDR2 SYDVKM. The germline V and J ends were trimmed by 3 bases and 4 bases, with 17 bases remaining between them. The chain uses TRBV28 and TRBJ2-3; D remains unclear. The specimen was naive CD8+ T cells sorted from blood. This sequence was found in a human donor in good health. The CDR3 DNA reads TGTGCCAGCAGTTTCTTGGGTTCTGGGGTGGCAGATACGCAGTATTTT. Amino acid sequence: CASSFLGSGVADTQYF. Using reference TRBV28 and TRBJ2-3 for the parts outside the CDR3, the full variable domain is DVKVTQSSRYLVKRTGEKVFLECVQDMDHENMFWYRQDPGLGLRLIYFSYDVKMKEKGDIPEGYSVSREKKERFSLILESASTNQTSMYLCASSFLGSGVADTQYFGPGTRLTVL.